This T cell receptor (beta chain) originates from a study of blood T cell repertoires in COVID-19. Study information: PBMCs, B-cell-depleted T cells, or T cells were the source of the cDNA or gDNA that made up the material.

This clone was seen ten or more times. Original methodology: Amplified reference gene primers provided the basis for estimating nucleated cell counts. Profiled with immunoSEQ multiplex PCR; TCRdb holds only in-frame clones, not every one. That table supplies the V and J calls and clone size; D and trimming were determined from the DNA. The repertoire holds about 280,000 clones, with 87% as singletons. The length of the CDR3 is 15 residues. Per the germline V gene, CDR1 is SGHRS and CDR2 is YFSETQ. V gave up 2 bases and J gave up 3 bases; unmatched junction bases: 7. Sequenced material: peripheral blood. The chain is built from TRBV5-1 and TRBJ1-2, with 7 bases fitting TRBD1. The TCR comes from a woman between 45 and 65 years old who had recovered from COVID-19. CDR3 in DNA: TGCGCCAGCAGCTTTGACAGGGAATGGTACTATGGCTACACCTTC. It yields the protein CASSFDREWYYGYTF.